These 32 T cell receptor beta chains originate from one sample sequenced in a study of CD8 T cells in Susac syndrome. Random hexamers were used to reverse transcribe the RNA input (0.5 to 1 ug). TCRdb re-called the immunoSEQ multiplex PCR reads with MiXCR, one entry per CDR3 protein. Here the sample spans some 120,000 distinct CDR3 sequences, approximately 93% being singletons. Material: CD8+ T cells from PBMCs. Source of these receptors: a human donor with multiple sclerosis.

The rearrangement joins TRBV11-2 to TRBJ2-7; 11 bases agree with TRBD2. J gave up 3 bases and V 4 bases, and 2 bases lay outside the gene matches. Per the germline V gene, CDR1 is SGHAT and CDR2 is FQNNGV. This CDR3 has 14 residues. CDR3 residues: CASSSGTSGYEQYV. In DNA form, the CDR3 reads TGTGCCAGCAGCTCCGGGACTAGCGGCTACGAGCAGTACGTC.

This chain links TRBV7-8 with TRBJ2-7, with 7 bases lining up with TRBD1. The CDR3 is 14 residues long. J lost 0 bases, V lost 1 base, and 0 bases had no gene match. Germline CDR1 reads SGHVS; CDR2 reads FQNEAQ. As DNA, the CDR3 is TGTGCCAGCAGCTTAGGGGACAGCTCCTACGAGCAGTACTTC. Protein sequence: CASSLGDSSYEQYF.

The chain has TRBV20-1 and TRBJ1-3; D gene ambiguous. CDR3 length equals 18 residues. Germline V gives CDR1 DFQATT, CDR2 SNEGSKA (reference sequence). V was pared by 0 bases and J by 1 base, with 19 bases between. The CDR3 coding sequence is TGCAGTGCTAGAGACCTCGGACGTCGAGATGGTTCTGGAAACACCATATATTTT. Protein sequence: CSARDLGRRDGSGNTIYF.

J is TRBJ1-3 and V is TRBV14; D is possibly TRBD1 (6 bases). This CDR3 contains 18 residues. V was shortened by 3 bases and J by 0 bases, with 18 bases between the two germline ends. Germline assignment: CDR1 SGHDN and CDR2 FVKESK. The CDR3 DNA reads as TGTGCCAGCAGCCATTCAAATCCGGGACACCGCTCTGGAAACACCATATATTTT. Translated, it gives CASSHSNPGHRSGNTIYF.

A single count supports this clonotype. The V gene is TRBV27, the J gene TRBJ2-7, with D hard to call. V dropped 3 bases and J dropped 0 bases, with 6 bases sitting between them. CDR1 and CDR2 from the germline V gene are MNHEY and SMNVEV (reference sequence). This CDR3 is built from 13 residues. The DNA of the CDR3 is TGTGCCAGCAGTTTTCACTTCTCCTACGAGCAGTACTTC. Amino acid sequence: CASSFHFSYEQYF.

This chain joins TRBV12-5 and TRBJ1-6; maybe TRBD1 (5 bases). CDR1 is LGHNT and CDR2 is FRNRAP in the germline V gene. This CDR3 is 12 amino acids long. The germline V and J ends were trimmed by 6 bases and 7 bases, with 7 bases remaining between them. The CDR3 here is CASGPGNSPLHF. The CDR3 DNA is TGTGCTAGTGGACCAGGGAATTCACCCCTCCACTTT.

This chain joins TRBV20-1 and TRBJ2-1, with 7 bases fitting TRBD1. The V and J ends lost 6 bases and 2 bases, in that order; junction bases with no gene match: 7. The CDR3 covers 14 residues. In germline, CDR1 is DFQATT, CDR2 SNEGSKA (reference sequence). In DNA, the CDR3 is TGCAGTGCCACACAGGGGAAGGCCTACAATGAGCAGTTCTTC. This sequence encodes CSATQGKAYNEQFF.

The chain links TRBV12-3 or TRBV12-4 to TRBJ2-5; D is possibly TRBD1 or TRBD2 (5 bases each). Trimming took off 3 bases at V and 0 bases at J, with 8 bases between the two ends. The CDR3 is 14 residues long. The CDR3 bases are TGTGCCAGCAGTTTTGGGGGAAACCAAGAGACCCAGTACTTC. Translation gives CASSFGGNQETQYF.

The chain couples TRBV19 to TRBJ1-5; D unresolved. CDR3 length: 17 amino acids. V gave up 3 bases and J gave up 4 bases, with 19 bases separating them. Germline CDR1 LNHDA, CDR2 SQIVND (reference sequence). The CDR3 is CASSMSHLGGSNQPQHF. For the CDR3, the DNA is TGTGCCAGTAGTATGAGTCACTTGGGAGGCAGTAATCAGCCCCAGCATTTT. The variable domain in full, with the rest retrieved from reference TRBV19 and TRBJ1-5, is DGGITQSPKYLFRKEGQNVTLSCEQNLNHDAMYWYRQDPGQGLRLIYYSQIVNDFQKGDIAEGYSVSREKKESFPLTVTSAQKNPTAFYLCASSMSHLGGSNQPQHFGDGTRLSIL.

The rearrangement joins TRBV27 to TRBJ2-7; tentative D call: TRBD2 (6 bases). The CDR3 is made up of 13 amino acids. The V end was cut by 1 base, the J end by 6 bases, with 10 bases between. Germline loops: CDR1 MNHEY, CDR2 SMNVEV (reference sequence). The CDR3 DNA follows: TGTGCCAGCAGTTTATGGCGGGGAGGCGAGCAGTACTTC. This codes for CASSLWRGGEQYF.

The genes are TRBV7-2 and TRBJ2-7; unclear D gene. Germline lookup yields CDR1 SGHTA and CDR2 FQGNSA. There are 15 residues in the CDR3. With 3 bases removed from V and 4 bases from J, the gap between germline ends came to 16 bases. This chain's CDR3 is CASSFYGPGRYEQYF. DNA for the CDR3: TGTGCCAGCAGCTTTTACGGCCCAGGAAGGTACGAGCAGTACTTC.

In its sample, this clonotype was seen once. This chain connects TRBV6-5 to TRBJ2-7; TRBD1 matches 7 bases. Germline loops: CDR1 MNHEY, CDR2 SVGAGI. J lost 2 bases, V lost 2 bases, and 6 bases had no gene match. The CDR3 runs 15 residues. CDR3 coding DNA: TGTGCCAGCAGTTACCAAGCCGGGACAGCCTACGAGCAGTACTTC. This encodes CASSYQAGTAYEQYF.

The rearrangement links TRBV2 to TRBJ2-4; TRBD1 matches 7 bases. The CDR3 runs to 14 residues. J was trimmed by 7 bases and V by 6 bases; bases with no gene match: 9. CDR1 is SNHLY, CDR2 FYNNEI, per germline. The CDR3 protein is CASRATGLGNIQYF. CDR3 nucleotide sequence: TGTGCCAGCAGGGCGACAGGGTTAGGGAACATTCAGTACTTC.

This sequence joins TRBV12-3 or TRBV12-4 and TRBJ1-4; weak D call: TRBD1 (6 bases). The V gene lost 10 bases and the J gene lost 12 bases, with 24 bases spanning the gap. The CDR3 length is 14 residues. CDR3 nucleotides: TGTGCCACCCAAAACAGGGAGGACGATGGGGAACTGTTTTTT. Translated: CATQNREDDGELFF.

In its sample, this clonotype was seen once. The chain couples TRBV4-1 to TRBJ2-1; no reliable D call. The germline CDR1 and CDR2 sequences are MGHRA and YSYEKL. This CDR3 contains 13 residues. Trimming left V 0 bases short and J 6 bases short, with 6 bases between. The CDR3 spells CASSQEPVNEQFF. CDR3 DNA: TGCGCCAGCAGCCAAGAGCCGGTCAATGAGCAGTTCTTC.

The V gene is TRBV7-2, the J gene TRBJ1-1; no clear D gene. This CDR3 is 14 amino acids long. The V end was cut by 2 bases, the J end by 6 bases, with 13 bases between. Germline assignment: CDR1 SGHTA and CDR2 FQGNSA. DNA for the CDR3: TGTGCCAGCAGCTTAATCACCCGGGTTGCTGAAGCTTTCTTT. As protein: CASSLITRVAEAFF.

The chain couples TRBV20-1 to TRBJ1-2, with D perhaps TRBD1 (5 bases). The CDR3 is 10 amino acids. Germline V CDR1 and CDR2: DFQATT, SNEGSKA (reference sequence). Trimming pared 4 bases from V and 5 bases from J, leaving 5 bases between. The CDR3 DNA sequence: TGCAGTGCTACAGGGTATGGCTACACCTTC. Translated, it gives CSATGYGYTF.

The chain links TRBV14 to TRBJ2-1; 8 nucleotides agree with TRBD1. There are 15 residues in the CDR3. V dropped 7 bases and J dropped 2; count of bases not matched to a gene: 7. The germline V gene encodes CDR1 SGHDN and CDR2 FVKESK. Written as DNA, the CDR3 is TGTGCCAGCAACCGACAGGGGTCCGCCTACAATGAGCAGTTCTTC. This translates into CASNRQGSAYNEQFF.

The V gene is TRBV5-4, the J gene TRBJ1-6; possibly TRBD1 for D (5 bases). The CDR3 sequence is 12 residues long. Trimming cost V 2 bases and J 9 bases, with 6 bases left between them. Germline-derived CDR1 and CDR2 are SGHNT and YYREEE (reference sequence). The CDR3 region has the DNA TGTGCCAGCAGCTTTGGGGGTTCACCCCTCCACTTT. It codes for CASSFGGSPLHF.

This clonotype was observed a few times. The rearrangement uses TRBV12-3 or TRBV12-4 and TRBJ1-1; the D is unclear. The CDR3 has 13 amino acids. Trimming pared 1 base from V and 1 base from J, leaving 4 bases between. This CDR3 is CASSLGTNTEAFF. Here the CDR3 DNA reads TGTGCCAGCAGTTTAGGTACGAACACTGAAGCTTTCTTT.

The chain carries TRBV30 and TRBJ2-3; no definite D call. V gave up 0 bases and J gave up 0 bases, with 7 bases separating them. This CDR3 has 14 amino acids. Per germline, CDR1 GTSNPN and CDR2 SVGIG (reference sequence). The CDR3 region has the DNA TGTGCCTGGAGTGTAGCAGCTAGCACAGATACGCAGTATTTT. Its protein is CAWSVAASTDTQYF.

This clonotype was observed once. The rearrangement links TRBV2 to TRBJ2-1; D possibly corresponds to TRBD2 (6 bases). Germline-derived CDR1 and CDR2 are SNHLY and FYNNEI. V lost 3 bases to trimming and J lost 8 bases, with 17 bases between them. This CDR3 has 15 amino acids. The CDR3, as DNA: TGTGCCAGCAGTGATAAGGTTGACTGGGGGGATGAGCAGTTCTTC. It codes for CASSDKVDWGDEQFF.

CDR3: CASSPTTTLYEQYV. DNA for the CDR3: TGTGCCAGCAGCCCGACTACGACCCTATACGAGCAGTACGTC. The rearrangement links TRBV5-6 to TRBJ2-5, with D maybe TRBD2 (5 bases). The end of the DNA aligns better with TRBJ2-7, so the J call may be wrong. CDR3 length equals 14 residues. The germline V gene has CDR1 SGHDT and CDR2 YYEEEE.

The chain carries TRBV7-9 and TRBJ1-1; D call uncertain. The CDR3 extends over 14 amino acids. V was trimmed by 5 bases and J by 3 bases, leaving 13 bases between them. In germline, CDR1 is SEHNR, CDR2 FQNEAQ (reference sequence). CDR3 coding DNA: TGTGCCAGCAGCCCTCAAAGGAGGGACACTGAAGCTTTCTTT. Translating it yields CASSPQRRDTEAFF.

This clonotype was detected once. The chain is built from TRBV12-3 or TRBV12-4 and TRBJ2-3; possible D gene TRBD2, 5 bases. The CDR3 runs to 12 residues. V was cut by 6 bases and J by 4 bases, with 8 bases left in between. CDR3 DNA sequence: TGTGCCAGCAGACTCGGGGCAGATACGCAGTATTTT. Translated, it gives CASRLGADTQYF.

This chain connects TRBV7-9 to TRBJ2-7; D unresolved. V gave up 4 bases and J gave up 6 bases, with 7 bases separating them. The CDR3 totals 11 residues. Germline CDR1 is SEHNR and CDR2 is FQNEAQ (reference sequence). The CDR3 sequence is CASSSTGEQYV. CDR3 DNA sequence: TGTGCCAGCAGCTCTACTGGCGAGCAGTACGTC.

The chain has TRBV5-1 and TRBJ1-1, with D unresolved. Germline lookup yields CDR1 SGHRS and CDR2 YFSETQ. This CDR3 is 14 amino acids long. Trimming stripped 2 bases from V and 3 bases from J, with 11 bases between. The CDR3 nucleotides read TGCGCCAGCAGCTTAAACCCGCCTGACACTGAAGCTTTCTTT. As protein: CASSLNPPDTEAFF.

The chain combines TRBV5-4 with TRBJ2-5; 7 nucleotides line up with TRBD2. Trimming removed 0 bases from V and 2 bases from J; junction bases left unmatched: 7. This CDR3 comprises 16 residues. Germline V gene sequence: CDR1 SGHNT, CDR2 YYREEE (reference sequence). The CDR3 loop is CASSLGTGGPQETQYF. CDR3 sequence (DNA): TGTGCCAGCAGCTTGGGGACGGGAGGACCTCAAGAGACCCAGTACTTC.

The rearrangement joins TRBV3-1 to TRBJ1-1; TRBD1 matches at 7 bases. Looked up from germline, CDR1 is LGHDT and CDR2 is YNNKEL (reference sequence). This CDR3 comprises 15 residues. J gave up 1 base and V 1 base, and 3 bases lay outside the gene matches. CDR3 in DNA: TGTGCCAGCAGCCAAGTGCGGACAGGGAACACTGAAGCTTTCTTT. It translates to CASSQVRTGNTEAFF.

This chain joins TRBV14 and TRBJ2-5; D unclear. Trimming removed 1 base at V and 2 bases at J, with 8 bases between. Germline values: CDR1 SGHDN, CDR2 FVKESK. CDR3 size: 14 residues. The CDR3 is CASSQGFRQETQYF. The CDR3 nucleotides are TGTGCCAGCAGCCAAGGTTTCAGACAAGAGACCCAGTACTTC.

The chain uses TRBV19 and TRBJ2-3; possibly TRBD2 for D (7 bases). In germline, CDR1 is LNHDA, CDR2 SQIVND (reference sequence). Trimming pared 4 bases from V and 5 bases from J, leaving 19 bases between. The CDR3 is made up of 16 amino acids. The CDR3 DNA is TGTGCCAGTAGTAACCCAAGGCGGGGGCTTCAAGATACGCAGTATTTT. Protein: CASSNPRRGLQDTQYF. The variable domain in full, completed from reference TRBV19 and TRBJ2-3, reads DGGITQSPKYLFRKEGQNVTLSCEQNLNHDAMYWYRQDPGQGLRLIYYSQIVNDFQKGDIAEGYSVSREKKESFPLTVTSAQKNPTAFYLCASSNPRRGLQDTQYFGPGTRLTVL.

V is TRBV27 and J is TRBJ2-2, with no clear D. Per germline, CDR1 MNHEY and CDR2 SMNVEV (reference sequence). There are 12 residues in the CDR3. The V end lost 6 bases, the J end lost 7 bases, and 9 bases lay between the germline ends. The CDR3 DNA reads as TGTGCCAGCAGGATCCCGGGCGGGGAGCTGTTTTTT. It translates to CASRIPGGELFF.